Each of the 30 T cell receptor beta chains below was sequenced from the same sample in a study of beta chain features in type 1 diabetes. The study, taken as a whole, reports: Significant though moderate, a shortening of TCRB CDR3s appeared in all four CD4+ subsets of Type 1 diabetes patients.

Their antigens remain unidentified. Reverse transcription of all isolated RNA meant that expressed TCRB transcripts were sequenced. TCRdb keeps only in-frame clones here, not all; method: immunoSEQ multiplex PCR. The table lists hundreds of thousands of clones, over 12% of them singletons, with approximately 0.043% in the top ten. Input material: naive CD4+ T cells from blood. These receptors originate from a man aged 18-30 years with type 1 diabetes.

The chain has TRBV28 and TRBJ2-1; D unresolved. Germline CDR1 is MDHEN and CDR2 is SYDVKM. Trimming pared 3 bases from V and 12 bases from J, leaving 21 bases between. This CDR3 is 15 amino acids long. Written as DNA, the CDR3 is TGTGCCAGCAGTTTTGCCCCGGATTCCGCGGAAGGGCAGTTCTTC. It specifies CASSFAPDSAEGQFF.

This clone was detected only a few times. A read error may account for a junction end that differs from germline. The chain combines TRBV7-7 with TRBJ2-1; TRBD1 matches 12 bases. The CDR3 loop spans 16 amino acids. Germline V lookup: CDR1 SSHAT, CDR2 FNYEAQ (reference sequence). The CDR3 DNA sequence: TGTGCTAGCAGCTTAGGCCGTGGGACAGGGGGCGATGAGCAGTTCTTC. It encodes CASSLGRGTGGDEQFF.

This clone was picked up a small number of times. This chain joins TRBV11-1 and TRBJ1-1; the match to TRBD1 covers 9 bases. This CDR3 has 13 residues. The germline gives CDR1 SGHAT, CDR2 FQDESV (reference sequence). Trimming at V came to 4 bases and at J to 8 bases, leaving 5 bases not matched to a gene. CDR3 nucleotides: TGTGCCAGCAGCTCCATTACAGGGGGCGAAGCTTTCTTT. Its translation is CASSSITGGEAFF.

This rearrangement joins TRBV30 to TRBJ2-3; TRBD2 matches 12 bases. The V and J ends lost 6 bases and 5 bases, in that order; junction bases with no gene match: 3. In germline, CDR1 is GTSNPN, CDR2 SVGIG (reference sequence). The CDR3 is 13 residues long. The CDR3 loop is CACASGRGDTQYF. The CDR3 DNA follows: TGTGCCTGCGCTAGCGGGAGGGGAGATACGCAGTATTTT.

The V call is TRBV9, the J call TRBJ2-3; perhaps TRBD1 as D (6 bases). The CDR3 has 14 amino acids. Germline V gives CDR1 SGDLS, CDR2 YYNGEE. Trimming pared 0 bases from V and 4 bases from J, leaving 9 bases between. The CDR3 reads CASSVVGASDTQYF. The CDR3 nucleotides are TGTGCCAGCAGCGTAGTGGGGGCCTCAGATACGCAGTATTTT. The full variable domain, with the rest looked up from reference TRBV9 and TRBJ2-3, is DSGVTQTPKHLITATGQRVTLRCSPRSGDLSVYWYQQSLDQGLQFLIQYYNGEERAKGNILERFSAQQFPDLHSELNLSSLELGDSALYFCASSVVGASDTQYFGPGTRLTVL.

The genes are TRBV5-5 and TRBJ1-2, with D hard to call. Germline V lookup: CDR1 SGHKS, CDR2 YYEKEE (reference sequence). There are 12 residues in the CDR3. V was cut by 4 bases and J by 4 bases, with 8 bases left in between. CDR3 residues: CASSAQSYGYTF. The CDR3 DNA reads as TGTGCCAGCAGCGCGCAGTCCTATGGCTACACCTTC.

The rearrangement uses TRBV27 and TRBJ1-5; D may be TRBD1 (6 bases). Germline V gene sequence: CDR1 MNHEY, CDR2 SMNVEV (reference sequence). Trimming took 2 bases from V and 2 from J, leaving 10 bases between them. CDR3 length: 15 residues. The CDR3 reads CASSLGGAGNQPQHF. The CDR3 DNA reads TGTGCCAGCAGTTTAGGGGGGGCGGGCAATCAGCCCCAGCATTTT.

The V gene is TRBV11-2, the J gene TRBJ2-1, with D possibly matching TRBD1 (6 bases). This CDR3 contains 14 residues. CDR1 and CDR2 from the germline V gene are SGHAT and FQNNGV. Trimming pared 0 bases from V and 8 bases from J, leaving 11 bases between. CDR3 sequence reads: CASSLDPHRDEQFF. Here the CDR3 DNA reads TGTGCCAGCAGCTTAGATCCCCACAGGGATGAGCAGTTCTTC.

This chain connects TRBV9 to TRBJ1-2; 8 nucleotides align to TRBD1. The trim removed 7 bases at V and 3 bases at J, leaving 8 bases unmatched. This CDR3 is 14 amino acids long. Germline V lookup: CDR1 SGDLS, CDR2 YYNGEE. For the CDR3, the DNA is TGTGCCAGCTCATTTTCAGGGGGCCACTATGGCTACACCTTC. Protein: CASSFSGGHYGYTF. Full variable domain (missing parts from reference TRBV9 and TRBJ1-2): DSGVTQTPKHLITATGQRVTLRCSPRSGDLSVYWYQQSLDQGLQFLIQYYNGEERAKGNILERFSAQQFPDLHSELNLSSLELGDSALYFCASSFSGGHYGYTFGSGTRLTVV.

This clone was detected only a few times. This chain joins TRBV6-5 and TRBJ2-3; perhaps TRBD2 as D (5 bases). CDR3 length equals 14 residues. Germline values: CDR1 MNHEY, CDR2 SVGAGI. The V end lost 2 bases, the J end lost 2 bases, and 8 bases lay between the germline ends. The CDR3 sequence: CASSYKRPTDTQYF. DNA for the CDR3: TGTGCCAGCAGTTACAAGCGGCCCACAGATACGCAGTATTTT.

This clone was detected a few times. The rearrangement uses TRBV7-8 and TRBJ1-6; TRBD1 is a possible D gene (6 bases). This CDR3 is 14 amino acids long. The germline V gene encodes CDR1 SGHVS and CDR2 FQNEAQ. The V and J ends lost 3 bases and 9 bases respectively, with 12 bases between them. CDR3 in amino acids: CASSLTGWASPLHF. The CDR3 DNA reads TGTGCCAGCAGCTTGACAGGTTGGGCTTCACCCCTCCACTTT.

This clone was counted only a few times. Other nucleotide sequences in the sample specify the same CDR3. The chain employs TRBV5-1 and TRBJ2-1, with TRBD2 identical over 10 bases. V was pared by 4 bases and J by 4 bases, with 5 bases of the junction left unmatched. Germline CDR1 is SGHRS and CDR2 is YFSETQ. The CDR3 is made up of 15 amino acids. CDR3 loop: CASSLTSGAYNEQFF. DNA for the CDR3: TGCGCCAGCAGCCTCACTAGCGGGGCTTACAATGAGCAGTTCTTC.

This clone was seen a few times. The chain carries TRBV7-9 and TRBJ2-2; either TRBD1 or TRBD2 may supply D (5 bases each). This CDR3 is 14 amino acids long. V was shortened by 5 bases and J by 3 bases, with 10 bases between the two germline ends. Germline V gene lookup returns CDR1 SEHNR and CDR2 FQNEAQ (reference sequence). The CDR3 nucleotides are TGTGCCAGCAGCAACCAGGGAGACACCGGGGAGCTGTTTTTT. Its protein product is CASSNQGDTGELFF. Based on the CDR3 plus reference TRBV7-9 and TRBJ2-2, the full variable domain is DTGVSQNPRHKITKRGQNVTFRCDPISEHNRLYWYRQTLGQGPEFLTYFQNEAQLEKSRLLSDRFSAERPKGSFSTLEIQRTEQGDSAMYLCASSNQGDTGELFFGEGSRLTVL.

This clone was seen only a few times. CDR3 in amino acids: CASSGRISNQPQHF. CDR3 coding DNA: TGTGCCAGCAGTGGGCGGATTAGCAATCAGCCCCAGCATTTT. The chain combines TRBV2 with TRBJ1-5; unclear D gene. Deletions cut 4 bases from V and 0 bases from J, with 7 bases between. The CDR3 spans 14 residues. Germline V gives CDR1 SNHLY, CDR2 FYNNEI.

This clone has a handful of counts. The V and J genes are TRBV4-2 and TRBJ2-7, with TRBD2 matching 10 bases. CDR3 length: 14 amino acids. With V trimmed by 4 bases and J by 0 bases, 0 bases remained unmatched. Looked up from germline, CDR1 is LGHNA and CDR2 is YNFKEQ. The CDR3 reads CASSRTSGSYEQYF. DNA for the CDR3: TGTGCCAGCAGCCGGACTAGCGGCTCCTACGAGCAGTACTTC.

This rearrangement joins TRBV4-1 to TRBJ1-4, with TRBD1 matching over 9 bases. J gave up 5 bases and V 1 base, and 2 bases lay outside the gene matches. This CDR3 has 15 amino acids. Germline V gene sequence: CDR1 MGHRA, CDR2 YSYEKL. The CDR3 DNA reads TGCGCCAGCAGCCAAGTAGGGACAGGGAATGAAAAACTGTTTTTT. This codes for CASSQVGTGNEKLFF.

This clone was seen only a few times. Other DNA sequences from this sample encode an identical CDR3 as well. The chain employs TRBV5-1 and TRBJ1-2; possible D gene TRBD1, 6 bases. CDR1 and CDR2 from the germline V gene are SGHRS and YFSETQ. Trimming shortened V by 2 bases and J by 6 bases, and 8 bases separated the two germline ends. The CDR3 runs to 12 residues. CDR3 amino acids: CASSLQGDGYTF. CDR3 in DNA: TGCGCCAGCAGCTTACAGGGCGATGGCTACACCTTC.

V is TRBV7-2 and J is TRBJ1-1, with unresolved D. V was clipped by 1 base and J by 4 bases, with 4 bases between them. In germline, CDR1 is SGHTA, CDR2 FQGNSA. The CDR3 has 12 residues. CDR3 in amino acids: CASSLVVTEAFF. The CDR3 region has the DNA TGTGCCAGCAGCTTAGTGGTCACTGAAGCTTTCTTT.

The rearrangement links TRBV6-5 to TRBJ1-1; D perhaps matches TRBD1 (6 bases). The CDR3 runs 12 residues. Trimming removed 6 bases from V and 7 bases from J, with 12 bases in between. CDR1 and CDR2 (germline): MNHEY, SVGAGI. The CDR3 region is CASSPRGHEAFF. The CDR3 DNA sequence: TGTGCCAGCAGCCCCCGGGGGCATGAAGCTTTCTTT.

The rearrangement joins TRBV2 to TRBJ2-2; D might be TRBD1 (5 bases). Looked up from germline, CDR1 is SNHLY and CDR2 is FYNNEI. The CDR3 consists of 14 residues. V lost 6 bases and J lost 2, with 10 bases in between. This CDR3 reads CASRAGYNTGELFF. DNA for the CDR3: TGTGCCAGCAGGGCAGGGTATAACACCGGGGAGCTGTTTTTT. Using reference TRBV2 and TRBJ2-2 for the parts outside the CDR3, the full variable domain is EPEVTQTPSHQVTQMGQEVILRCVPISNHLYFYWYRQILGQKVEFLVSFYNNEISEKSEIFDDQFSVERPDGSNFTLKIRSTKLEDSAMYFCASRAGYNTGELFFGEGSRLTVL.

This clone was seen more than once but under ten times. The sample contains more than one DNA sequence encoding this CDR3. The chain combines TRBV7-2 with TRBJ2-3; maybe TRBD1 (5 bases). There are 15 residues in the CDR3. In germline, CDR1 is SGHTA, CDR2 FQGNSA. Trimming left V 0 bases short and J 3 bases short, with 10 bases between. The CDR3 reads CASSLAGPGTDTQYF. As DNA, the CDR3 is TGTGCCAGCAGCTTAGCGGGCCCAGGGACAGATACGCAGTATTTT.

A few counts support this clone. The V call is TRBV6-5, the J call TRBJ2-5; D may be TRBD1 or TRBD2 (5 bases each). From germline, CDR1 is MNHEY and CDR2 SVGAGI. V was cut by 0 bases and J by 4 bases, with 12 bases left in between. The CDR3 sequence is 15 residues long. The CDR3 is CASSYSMGDRETQYF. CDR3 DNA: TGTGCCAGCAGTTACTCGATGGGGGACCGAGAGACCCAGTACTTC.

The chain couples TRBV18 to TRBJ2-7; TRBD2 matches 7 bases. V was clipped by 1 base and J by 2 bases; unmatched bases: 8. Germline V gives CDR1 KGHSH, CDR2 LQKENI. This CDR3 contains 16 residues. The chain's CDR3 is CASSPRGSGATYEQYF. The CDR3 DNA is TGTGCCAGCTCACCACGTGGGAGCGGGGCTACCTACGAGCAGTACTTC.

This clone has just a few counts. The CDR3 nucleotides read TGTGCCAGCAGCCCGGACAGGGACTACAATGAGCAGTTCTTC. It encodes CASSPDRDYNEQFF. V and J are TRBV5-4 and TRBJ2-1, with TRBD1 matching 8 bases. The junction had 3 bases not matched to a gene; V was cut back by 4 bases and J by 3 bases. The CDR3 covers 14 residues. CDR1 is SGHNT, CDR2 YYREEE, per germline (reference sequence).

The chain recombines TRBV11-1 with TRBJ1-1; 8 bases agree with TRBD1. The CDR3 consists of 12 residues. V lost 5 bases, J lost 8 bases, and 4 bases stayed unmatched. Germline lookup yields CDR1 SGHAT and CDR2 FQDESV (reference sequence). CDR3 protein: CASSPDRGEAFF. The CDR3 DNA sequence: TGTGCCAGCAGCCCCGACAGGGGAGAAGCTTTCTTT.

This clone was counted between two and nine times. V gene TRBV30 combines with J gene TRBJ1-2; D may be TRBD1 (5 bases). The germline V and J ends were trimmed by 2 bases and 8 bases, with 15 bases remaining between them. Germline lookup yields CDR1 GTSNPN and CDR2 SVGIG (reference sequence). The CDR3 has 13 residues. The CDR3 is CAWSRRGQGGYTF. DNA of the CDR3: TGTGCCTGGAGTCGAAGAGGGCAGGGAGGCTACACCTTC.

This clone was counted between two and nine times. The chain recombines TRBV5-6 with TRBJ1-5; D call uncertain. This CDR3 has 15 residues. Germline V gene data show CDR1 as SGHDT and CDR2 as YYEEEE. V dropped 1 base and J dropped 5 bases, with 13 bases sitting between them. CDR3 bases: TGTGCCAGCAGCTTGTTTAACCGCTGGGATCAGCCCCAGCATTTT. It encodes CASSLFNRWDQPQHF.

This clone turned up a few times. The chain is built from TRBV14 and TRBJ1-5; 9 nucleotides agree with TRBD1. V shed 4 bases, J shed 2 bases, and the junction held 3 bases outside the gene matches. Germline V gene sequence: CDR1 SGHDN, CDR2 FVKESK. The CDR3 extends over 15 amino acids. CDR3 region: CASSPTGGGNQPQHF. DNA of the CDR3: TGTGCCAGCAGCCCGACAGGGGGTGGCAATCAGCCCCAGCATTTT.

The chain recombines TRBV7-9 with TRBJ2-7; the match to TRBD1 covers 10 bases. The junction had 16 bases not matched to a gene; V was cut back by 5 bases and J by 3 bases. Germline V gene data show CDR1 as SEHNR and CDR2 as FQNEAQ (reference sequence). The CDR3 totals 18 residues. Here the CDR3 DNA reads TGTGCCAGCAGCGGCCGGGGACAGGGGATCCGTGGGAACTACGAGCAGTACTTC. It encodes CASSGRGQGIRGNYEQYF.

This clone has just a few counts. This rearrangement joins TRBV7-9 to TRBJ1-1, with TRBD1 identical over 7 bases. V shed 4 bases and J 1 base; nucleotides not matched to a gene: 6. The CDR3 sequence is 15 residues long. Germline assignment: CDR1 SEHNR and CDR2 FQNEAQ (reference sequence). CDR3 DNA sequence: TGTGCCAGCAGCTCCGTCCGACAGGGGAACACTGAAGCTTTCTTT. It specifies CASSSVRQGNTEAFF.